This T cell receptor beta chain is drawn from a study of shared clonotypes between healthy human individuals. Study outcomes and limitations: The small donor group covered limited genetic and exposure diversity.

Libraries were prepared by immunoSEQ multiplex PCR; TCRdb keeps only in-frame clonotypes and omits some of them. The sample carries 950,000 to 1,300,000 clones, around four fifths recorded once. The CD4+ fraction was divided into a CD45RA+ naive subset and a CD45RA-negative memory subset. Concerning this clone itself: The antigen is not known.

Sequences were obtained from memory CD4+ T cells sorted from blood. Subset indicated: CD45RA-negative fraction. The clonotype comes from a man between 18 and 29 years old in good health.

CDR3 sequence reads: CASSQELTSGANVLTF. The DNA for the CDR3 is TGTGCCAGCAGCCAAGAACTAACTTCTGGGGCCAACGTCCTGACTTTC. This rearrangement joins TRBV4-2 to TRBJ2-6, with no clear D. The CDR3 extends over 16 amino acids. Looked up from germline, CDR1 is LGHNA and CDR2 is YNFKEQ. V was pared by 0 bases and J by 1 base, with 7 bases between.